Listed here are 16 T cell receptor beta chains from one sample, sequenced in a study of cytomegalovirus exposure and HLA in healthy donors. A multiplex PCR was run with 60 Vbeta primers and 13 Jbeta primers. The assay was immunoSEQ multiplex PCR, and TCRdb's table has in-frame clones only and misses some. This table lists 45,000 to 70,000 clones. Sequencing was done on a sample of PBMCs. The receptors originated from a woman in her 30s in good health and CMV-seropositive.

This rearrangement joins TRBV4-1 to TRBJ2-7, with TRBD2 identical over 10 bases. V shed 4 bases and J 3 bases; nucleotides not matched to a gene: 9. CDR3 size: 16 residues. Germline loops: CDR1 MGHRA, CDR2 YSYEKL. The CDR3 reads CASSPTYRTSGYEQYF. The CDR3 coding sequence is TGCGCCAGCAGCCCTACTTACAGGACTAGCGGCTACGAGCAGTACTTC.

In regard to this clone: This CDR3 is also generated by other DNA sequences in the sample. The V call is TRBV11-3, the J call TRBJ2-7; TRBD1 agrees at 7 bases. The trim removed 6 bases at V and 4 bases at J, leaving 9 bases unmatched. The CDR3 consists of 14 residues. Germline CDR1 and CDR2: SGHNT and YENEEA. This CDR3 is CASSRQGVLYEQYF. The DNA of the CDR3 is TGTGCCAGCAGTCGGCAGGGGGTTTTATACGAGCAGTACTTC.

The chain carries TRBV9 and TRBJ1-1, with D hard to call. This CDR3 contains 13 residues. Germline assignment: CDR1 SGDLS and CDR2 YYNGEE. With 3 bases removed from V and 1 base from J, the gap between germline ends came to 7 bases. For the CDR3, the DNA is TGTGCCAGCAGCGCAATCCAGAACACTGAAGCTTTCTTT. Protein sequence: CASSAIQNTEAFF.

The chain carries TRBV9 and TRBJ2-3, with TRBD2 matching 11 bases. The CDR3 has 16 residues. Germline V gene data show CDR1 as SGDLS and CDR2 as YYNGEE. V lost 6 bases, J lost 2 bases, and 8 bases stayed unmatched. The DNA of the CDR3 is TGTGCCAGCATCTCGGGACTAGCGGAGGACACAGATACGCAGTATTTT. Translation gives CASISGLAEDTDTQYF.

The J gene is TRBJ1-4, the V gene TRBV11-3, with a weak D call TRBD1 (6 bases). The CDR3 loop spans 14 amino acids. Germline V gene lookup returns CDR1 SGHNT and CDR2 YENEEA. The ends were cut back, 5 bases at V and 8 bases at J, with 15 bases in the middle. The CDR3 region has the DNA TGTGCCAGCAGCCGAGGGGGGGGCGAGGAAAAACTGTTTTTT. Its protein is CASSRGGGEEKLFF.

The chain combines TRBV30 with TRBJ2-7, with 7 bases identical to TRBD1. The germline V gene has CDR1 GTSNPN and CDR2 SVGIG (reference sequence). V lost 1 base to trimming and J lost 5 bases; unmatched junction nucleotides: 8. There are 14 residues in the CDR3. The CDR3 sequence is CAWSGGRGSHEQYF. CDR3 nucleotide sequence: TGTGCCTGGAGTGGTGGCAGGGGGTCCCACGAGCAGTACTTC.

The chain uses TRBV19 and TRBJ1-1, with TRBD1 matching over 7 bases. CDR1 is LNHDA and CDR2 is SQIVND in the germline V gene (reference sequence). This CDR3 spans 16 amino acids. Unmatched junction bases numbered 10, after V lost 6 bases and J lost 0 bases. The CDR3 loop is CASSSLGQNMNTEAFF. DNA of the CDR3: TGTGCCAGTAGCTCTTTGGGACAGAACATGAACACTGAAGCTTTCTTT.

This chain links TRBV27 with TRBJ1-1; 8 bases line up with TRBD1. The CDR3 spans 13 residues. Unmatched junction bases numbered 1, after V lost 3 bases and J lost 4 bases. The V gene's germline CDR1 is MNHEY and CDR2 SMNVEV (reference sequence). CDR3 nucleotide sequence: TGTGCCAGCAGTTTCCAGGGGGCCACTGAAGCTTTCTTT. Translating gives CASSFQGATEAFF.

The rearrangement links TRBV9 to TRBJ1-1; D remains ambiguous. Trimming pared 2 bases from V and 8 bases from J, leaving 10 bases between. Looked up from germline, CDR1 is SGDLS and CDR2 is YYNGEE. The CDR3 extends over 12 amino acids. The CDR3 here is CASSVGGEEAFF. Here the CDR3 DNA reads TGTGCCAGCAGCGTCGGCGGGGAAGAAGCTTTCTTT.

The CDR3 loop is CAWGGDREQYF. The CDR3 nucleotides are TGTGCCTGGGGGGGGGATCGTGAGCAGTACTTC. V usage is TRBV30 and J usage is TRBJ2-7, with 7 bases fitting TRBD2. This CDR3 comprises 11 residues. Germline trimming cut 5 bases from V and 7 bases from J; bases unmatched to any gene: 5. In germline, CDR1 is GTSNPN, CDR2 SVGIG (reference sequence).

The V and J genes are TRBV10-1 and TRBJ2-7, with D possibly matching TRBD1 (6 bases). V gave up 3 bases and J gave up 3 bases, with 9 bases separating them. CDR1 is WNHNN and CDR2 is SYGVQD in the germline V gene (reference sequence). The CDR3 length is 13 residues. As DNA, the CDR3 is TGCGCCAGCAGTGAAAAGGGGGACTACGAGCAGTACTTC. Translation: CASSEKGDYEQYF.

The V gene is TRBV5-1, the J gene TRBJ2-7, with D maybe TRBD2 (5 bases). Trimming cost V 0 bases and J 4 bases, with 14 bases left between them. Germline assignment: CDR1 SGHRS and CDR2 YFSETQ. The CDR3 is made up of 15 amino acids. The CDR3 DNA follows: TGCGCCAGCAGCTTGGACCTTGGACTTCAGTACGAGCAGTACTTC. Translation: CASSLDLGLQYEQYF. The full variable domain, rest sourced from reference TRBV5-1 and TRBJ2-7, is KAGVTQTPRYLIKTRGQQVTLSCSPISGHRSVSWYQQTPGQGLQFLFEYFSETQRNKGNFPGRFSGRQFSNSRSEMNVSTLELGDSALYLCASSLDLGLQYEQYFGPGTRLTVT.

The DNA of the CDR3 is TGTGCCACCAGCAGTGGAGGGAATTATCAGCCCCAGCATTTT. Its translation is CATSSGGNYQPQHF. The rearrangement uses TRBV15 and TRBJ1-5; D ambiguous. V was pared by 3 bases and J by 5 bases, with 11 bases between. The CDR3 length is 14 residues. From germline, CDR1 is LNHNV and CDR2 YYDKDF (reference sequence).

The chain couples TRBV4-1 to TRBJ2-5; possible D gene TRBD1, 6 bases. CDR3 length equals 16 residues. CDR1 and CDR2 (germline): MGHRA, YSYEKL. Trimming pared 4 bases from V and 5 bases from J, leaving 20 bases between. In nucleotides, the CDR3 is TGCGCCAGCAGCCCCAGGGGCGTCCCTTTGGTGGAGACCCAGTACTTC. Protein sequence: CASSPRGVPLVETQYF.

This chain links TRBV30 with TRBJ2-1; 8 positions match TRBD2. There are 15 residues in the CDR3. V was pared by 5 bases and J by 1 base, with 7 bases of the junction left unmatched. Germline V gene lookup returns CDR1 GTSNPN and CDR2 SVGIG (reference sequence). CDR3 in DNA: TGTGCCTGGGTTAGCGGGGATCTTTCCTACAATGAGCAGTTCTTC. Protein: CAWVSGDLSYNEQFF.

The V and J genes are TRBV7-9 and TRBJ1-4; no clear D. This CDR3 is 16 amino acids long. Trimming cost V 5 bases and J 3 bases, with 16 bases left between them. Per the germline V gene, CDR1 is SEHNR and CDR2 is FQNEAQ (reference sequence). Here the CDR3 DNA reads TGTGCCAGCAGCCCAAGCCCGGTGCGGTCTAATGAAAAACTGTTTTTT. Its translation is CASSPSPVRSNEKLFF. Using reference TRBV7-9 and TRBJ1-4 for the parts outside the CDR3, the full variable domain is DTGVSQNPRHKITKRGQNVTFRCDPISEHNRLYWYRQTLGQGPEFLTYFQNEAQLEKSRLLSDRFSAERPKGSFSTLEIQRTEQGDSAMYLCASSPSPVRSNEKLFFGSGTQLSVL.